The sequence of this TCR beta chain was determined in a study of OX40 agonist ivuxolimab in advanced cancers. General study points: Part of the nonresponder group also had normalized T-cell clonal expansion that was low. Among the least clonally expanded were partial responders at 0.1-3.0 mg/kg. CD4+ and CD8+ blood T cells expanded clonally by week 6 at 0.1 to 3.0 mg/kg.

The CDR3 consists of 15 residues. CDR1 SGHTA and CDR2 FQGNSA come from the germline V gene. V gave up 2 bases and J gave up 7 bases, with 15 bases separating them. This clone was counted a few times. No antigen is known for it. Profiled with immunoSEQ multiplex PCR; TCRdb holds only in-frame clones, not every one. Of tens of thousands of clones in the sample, more than 75% are singletons; the top ten hold more than 4.5%. The chain employs TRBV7-2 and TRBJ2-4, with D perhaps matching TRBD1 (6 bases). The sequence derives from an adult with an advanced solid tumor such as melanoma, head and neck, liver or kidney cancer. The sample consisted of CD4+ or CD8+ T cells sorted from blood, taken in a trial of the OX40 agonist ivuxolimab. Here the CDR3 reads CASSLQRDRSNIQYF. The CDR3 DNA reads TGTGCCAGCAGCTTACAACGCGACAGGTCCAACATTCAGTACTTC.